This record covers a single T cell receptor beta chain. Antigen unknown. The data originate from a study of lymphopenia after photon versus proton radiotherapy. Study-level findings and limits: Relative stability marked proton patients; photon patients lost diversity and naive cells.

The CDR3 totals 14 residues. The germline gives CDR1 SGHTA, CDR2 FQGNSA. Trimming left V 5 bases short and J 6 bases short, with 11 bases between. Measured with immunoSEQ multiplex PCR; TCRdb has only the in-frame clones, and not every one. The sample includes about 26,000 clones, approximately 89% of them seen just once. The sample was peripheral blood, taken from a patient treated with photon-based radiotherapy. The chain employs TRBV7-2 and TRBJ1-6, with D unresolved. The clonotype was recovered from a man aged 30 to 39 with gastric cancer. CDR3 sequence reads: CASSPTGLNSPLHF. CDR3 DNA: TGTGCCAGCAGCCCAACCGGTCTTAATTCACCCCTCCACTTT. Using reference TRBV7-2 and TRBJ1-6 for the parts outside the CDR3, the full variable domain is GAGVSQSPSNKVTEKGKDVELRCDPISGHTALYWYRQSLGQGLEFLIYFQGNSAPDKSGLPSDRFSAERTGGSVSTLTIQRTQQEDSAVYLCASSPTGLNSPLHFGNGTRLTVT.